The present entry profiles one T cell receptor (beta chain) with its context. Its antigen has not been determined. Qualities for individual bases were not recorded, and no much larger clone is one base off. This sample stems from a study of blood T cell repertoires in COVID-19 (dated by TCRdb to 2020 to 2021). Regarding the research as a whole: Samples from collaborators originated in the United States, Italy and Spain and spanned both the acute and convalescent phases of COVID-19. Subjects who had been exposed to COVID-19, were actively infected with it, or had recovered from it provided the deeply sampled blood TCRbeta repertoires that made up the dataset. Samples came from the ongoing ImmuneRACE study (first 160 participants) plus 1,254 subjects from 6 global collaborators. The repertoires were released in a freely available public database meant as a resource for research on the immune response to SARS-CoV-2. The prospective study material was composed of cDNA or gDNA derived from T cells, B-cell-depleted T cells, or PBMCs. HLA class I and class II types, where available, came from metadata supplied by the sample provider rather than from assay-based typing. Nearly every sample came with metadata listing a de-identified subject ID, COVID-19 status, age in years and sex.

What the work shows at the level of the full study, not this receptor alone: Clinical and demographic metadata were provided uncurated, with the amount varying by source and participant.

TCRbeta CDR3 regions were amplified from genomic DNA by means of the immunoSEQ Assay, a bias-controlled multiplex PCR. The study's processing was this. Within the assay, amplification of reference gene primers was used to estimate how many nucleated cells each sample contained. To quantify the absolute abundance of each unique TCRbeta CDR3 rearrangement, sequence reads were collapsed and filtered. Productive Simpson clonality was computed per sample as the square root of Simpson's diversity index over productive rearrangements. The table comes from immuneACCESS by way of TCRdb, which keeps in-frame sequences with V and J called. Part of the clones is missing from these tables; in studies checked, under half for an unresolved V gene and the rest for unknown reasons. That table gives V, J and clone size, and the DNA gave D and trimming. This sample comprises 100,000 or so clones, around 84% of them detected only once. The ten largest clones capture about 16% of the sample.

Each collaborating institution followed its own protocols to collect whole blood in K2EDTA tubes. Collaborator samples were shipped for TCRbeta analysis as frozen whole blood, isolated PBMCs, or DNA extracted from either sample type. Sequenced input: peripheral blood. The source of this sequence is a woman over 75 with acute or convalescent COVID-19.

The nucleotide sequence reads TGTGCCAGCAGCCTTAGCAGCCGAGCCACAGATACGCAGTATTTT. Translated, it gives CASSLSSRATDTQYF. This chain joins TRBV7-2 to TRBJ2-3; the D gene assignment is ambiguous. Relative to germline, V is 5 bases shorter and J is 2 bases shorter, with 14 bases between their ends. The CDR3 runs 15 amino acids, cysteine and phenylalanine included. The retained sequence is limited to the CDR3, 45 bases, with the frame set at the first base. The germline V gene provides CDR1 SGHTA and CDR2 FQGNSA. Beyond the CDR3, the reference TRBV7-2 and TRBJ2-3 genes provide the residues; the full variable domain reads: GAGVSQSPSNKVTEKGKDVELRCDPISGHTALYWYRQSLGQGLEFLIYFQGNSAPDKSGLPSDRFSAERTGGSVSTLTIQRTQQEDSAVYLCASSLSSRATDTQYFGPGTRLTVL.